This T cell receptor beta chain appears in the sequencing data of a study of OX40 agonist ivuxolimab in advanced cancers. Across the whole study: Administration of intravenous ivuxolimab to patients occurred every 2 weeks at 0.01 to 10 mg/kg.

The CDR3 runs to 15 residues. Trimming shortened V by 0 bases and J by 8 bases, and 14 bases separated the two germline ends. In germline, CDR1 is LNHDA, CDR2 SQIVND (reference sequence). Here immunoSEQ multiplex PCR was the method, and the copy in TCRdb shows in-frame clones only, minus some. This sample has about 31,000 clones; roughly three quarters occur once, and the top ten carry around 15%. The chain recombines TRBV19 with TRBJ2-1, with no clear D. This sample comprised CD4+ or CD8+ T cells sorted from blood, obtained in a trial of the OX40 agonist ivuxolimab. The clonotype comes from an adult with an advanced solid tumor such as melanoma, head and neck, liver or kidney cancer. The CDR3, as DNA: TGTGCCAGTAGTATAGAGCGCGGTCTTATGGATGAGCAGTTCTTC. Its translation: CASSIERGLMDEQFF.